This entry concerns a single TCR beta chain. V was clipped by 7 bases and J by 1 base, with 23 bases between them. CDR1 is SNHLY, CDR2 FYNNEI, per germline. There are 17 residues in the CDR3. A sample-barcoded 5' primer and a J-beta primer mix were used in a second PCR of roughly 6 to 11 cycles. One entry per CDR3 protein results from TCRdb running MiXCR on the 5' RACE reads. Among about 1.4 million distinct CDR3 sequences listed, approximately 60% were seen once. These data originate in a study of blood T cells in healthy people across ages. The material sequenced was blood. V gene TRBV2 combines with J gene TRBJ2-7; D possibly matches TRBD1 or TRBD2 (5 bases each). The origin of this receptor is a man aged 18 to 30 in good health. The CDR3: CASIFGTGTATSYEQYF. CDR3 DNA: TGTGCCAGCATATTCGGGACGGGCACAGCAACTTCCTACGAGCAGTACTTC. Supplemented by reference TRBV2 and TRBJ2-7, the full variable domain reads EPEVTQTPSHQVTQMGQEVILRCVPISNHLYFYWYRQILGQKVEFLVSFYNNEISEKSEIFDDQFSVERPDGSNFTLKIRSTKLEDSAMYFCASIFGTGTATSYEQYFGPGTRLTVT.